These 17 T cell receptor beta chains share one sample of origin, sequenced in a study of T cell repertoires in cytomegalovirus infection. TCRdb ran MiXCR on the reads and lists one entry per CDR3 protein. The sample consists of fewer than 700,000 distinct CDR3 sequences, approximately 24% of them appearing once. Specimen: CD8+ T cells from PBMCs. The receptor set was obtained from a human donor in good health (CMV status not recorded). Some clones in this sample may be carry-over from other donors' samples.

This clonotype has a count of ten or more. This chain connects TRBV4-1 to TRBJ2-3; TRBD2 might be the D (6 bases). The V gene lost 4 bases and the J gene lost 0 bases, with 17 bases spanning the gap. CDR1 and CDR2 from the germline V gene are MGHRA and YSYEKL. The CDR3 covers 17 residues. In DNA form, the CDR3 reads TGCGCCAGCAGCCTCACCGTAGCCGGGACTAGCACAGATACGCAGTATTTT. Its protein is CASSLTVAGTSTDTQYF.

This clonotype was detected ten times or more. This sequence joins TRBV28 and TRBJ2-1, with 8 positions matching TRBD1. V was pared by 3 bases and J by 3 bases, with 7 bases of the junction left unmatched. The V gene's germline CDR1 is MDHEN and CDR2 SYDVKM. This CDR3 spans 16 amino acids. CDR3 nucleotides: TGTGCCAGCAGTTTCCCACGGACAGGGTACTACAATGAGCAGTTCTTC. Translated: CASSFPRTGYYNEQFF.

The V gene is TRBV10-2, the J gene TRBJ2-5; TRBD2 might be the D (6 bases). The germline CDR1 and CDR2 sequences are WSHSY and SAAADI. V lost 10 bases and J 1 base, leaving 10 bases between the germline ends. This CDR3 is 12 amino acids long. CDR3 bases: TGCGCCACCGGGACTGCCCAAGAGACCCAGTACTTC. Protein sequence: CATGTAQETQYF.

This clonotype was picked up many times. The CDR3 protein is CASSLDRGIMNTEAFF. The CDR3 bases are TGTGCCAGCAGCTTAGATAGAGGGATTATGAACACTGAAGCTTTCTTT. The chain uses TRBV7-8 and TRBJ1-1; D is unresolved. There are 16 residues in the CDR3. The V gene's germline CDR1 is SGHVS and CDR2 FQNEAQ. Trimming shortened V by 1 base and J by 0 bases, and 12 bases separated the two germline ends.

This clonotype has just a few counts. The chain uses TRBV12-3 or TRBV12-4 and TRBJ2-1; 8 bases line up with TRBD2. The CDR3 extends over 17 amino acids. J was trimmed by 0 bases and V by 5 bases; bases with no gene match: 9. The CDR3 sequence: CASSAQLAASSYNEQFF. The CDR3 coding sequence is TGTGCCAGCAGTGCCCAACTAGCGGCGAGCTCCTACAATGAGCAGTTCTTC.

Concerning this clonotype: A much bigger clone sits one base away, suggesting this may be a read error. The gene calls are TRBV7-9 and TRBJ2-7, with unresolved D. The CDR3 is made up of 12 amino acids. The germline gives CDR1 SEHNR, CDR2 FQNEAQ (reference sequence). The CDR3 loop reads CANSLESYEQYF. In DNA form, the CDR3 reads TGTGCCAACAGCTTAGAATCCTACGAGCAGTACTTC. The full variable domain, its missing parts supplied by reference TRBV7-9 and TRBJ2-7, is DTGVSQNPRHKITKRGQNVTFRCDPISEHNRLYWYRQTLGQGPEFLTYFQNEAQLEKSRLLSDRFSAERPKGSFSTLEIQRTEQGDSAMYLCANSLESYEQYFGPGTRLTVT.

This clonotype has only a few counts. This sequence joins TRBV7-9 and TRBJ2-5; 11 nucleotides agree with TRBD2. Germline V gene data show CDR1 as SEHNR and CDR2 as FQNEAQ (reference sequence). The junction had 5 bases not matched to a gene; V was cut back by 11 bases and J by 3 bases. The CDR3 is 13 residues long. CDR3 sequence (DNA): TGTGCCTCCCTAGCGGGGGGTAAAGAGACCCAGTACTTC. Amino acid sequence: CASLAGGKETQYF.

This clonotype was observed a few times. The gene calls are TRBV2 and TRBJ2-1, with unresolved D. The germline V gene has CDR1 SNHLY and CDR2 FYNNEI. The CDR3 has 15 residues. V was pared by 4 bases and J by 9 bases, with 19 bases between. The CDR3 bases are TGTGCCAGCAGTGGGGCCTTAGACCAGCCAATTGAGCAGTTCTTC. Amino acids: CASSGALDQPIEQFF.

This clonotype has just a few counts. The genes are TRBV4-3 and TRBJ1-1; D perhaps matches TRBD1 (5 bases). V lost 0 bases, J lost 3 bases, and 11 bases lay in between. The CDR3 runs to 15 residues. Germline CDR1 is LGHNA and CDR2 is YSLEER. CDR3 DNA: TGCGCCAGCAGCCAAGATAGGGCAGGGCACACTGAAGCTTTCTTT. Its translation is CASSQDRAGHTEAFF.

CDR3 sequence reads: CASSIGGGFSYNEQFF. In DNA form, the CDR3 reads TGTGCCAGTAGCATTGGGGGGGGGTTCTCCTACAATGAGCAGTTCTTC. The chain is built from TRBV19 and TRBJ2-1; TRBD2 matches at 7 bases. Germline CDR1 and CDR2: LNHDA and SQIVND (reference sequence). The CDR3 has 16 residues. V gave up 6 bases and J gave up 0 bases; unmatched junction bases: 8.

Ten or more counts support this clonotype. The chain has TRBV7-9 and TRBJ2-3, with D possibly matching TRBD1 (7 bases). Looked up from germline, CDR1 is SEHNR and CDR2 is FQNEAQ (reference sequence). Trimming stripped 5 bases from V and 4 bases from J, with 10 bases between. This CDR3 region has 13 residues. CDR3 bases: TGTGCCAGCAGCGGCAGGGGGGCAGATACGCAGTATTTT. This gives the protein CASSGRGADTQYF. The variable domain in full, completed from reference TRBV7-9 and TRBJ2-3, reads DTGVSQNPRHKITKRGQNVTFRCDPISEHNRLYWYRQTLGQGPEFLTYFQNEAQLEKSRLLSDRFSAERPKGSFSTLEIQRTEQGDSAMYLCASSGRGADTQYFGPGTRLTVL.

The rearrangement links TRBV14 to TRBJ1-4; D gene uncertain. This CDR3 spans 14 amino acids. V was clipped by 5 bases and J by 6 bases, with 13 bases between them. The V gene's germline CDR1 is SGHDN and CDR2 FVKESK. The DNA for the CDR3 is TGTGCCAGCAGCTTGGGGTCTTGGGATGAAAAACTGTTTTTT. The encoded protein is CASSLGSWDEKLFF.

This chain joins TRBV20-1 and TRBJ2-1; 9 bases are a match to TRBD2. Germline V gives CDR1 DFQATT, CDR2 SNEGSKA (reference sequence). This CDR3 is 15 amino acids long. The junction had 4 bases not matched to a gene; V was cut back by 0 bases and J by 4 bases. Here the CDR3 reads CSARDILAGYNEQFF. CDR3 DNA sequence: TGCAGTGCTAGAGATATCCTAGCGGGGTACAATGAGCAGTTCTTC.

This clonotype was recorded at least ten times. The V call is TRBV7-9, the J call TRBJ2-2; D remains ambiguous. The CDR3 runs to 12 residues. The V gene's germline CDR1 is SEHNR and CDR2 FQNEAQ (reference sequence). Trimming cost V 2 bases and J 9 bases, with 7 bases left between them. The CDR3 coding sequence is TGTGCCAGCAGCTTATTTGTCAGGGAGCTGTTTTTT. It encodes CASSLFVRELFF.

The chain couples TRBV19 to TRBJ1-1; no definite D call. V was cut by 5 bases and J by 7 bases, with 11 bases left in between. The CDR3 length is 12 residues. The V gene's germline CDR1 is LNHDA and CDR2 SQIVND (reference sequence). This chain's CDR3 is CASSSGWGEAFF. DNA for the CDR3: TGTGCCAGTAGTTCTGGGTGGGGTGAAGCTTTCTTT.

CDR3 sequence (DNA): TGTGCCAGCGTCGGGACAGGGAACGAGCAGTACTTC. As protein: CASVGTGNEQYF. The V and J genes are TRBV27 and TRBJ2-7; 9 nucleotides match TRBD1. Germline V CDR1 and CDR2: MNHEY, SMNVEV (reference sequence). CDR3 length: 12 amino acids. With V trimmed by 8 bases and J by 5 bases, 4 bases remained unmatched.

This clonotype was counted ten times or more. The chain recombines TRBV25-1 with TRBJ2-1; D could derive from TRBD1 or TRBD2 (5 bases each). The germline gives CDR1 MGHDK, CDR2 SYGVNS. V lost 4 bases, J lost 4 bases, and 17 bases lay in between. The CDR3 has 16 residues. Here the CDR3 reads CASSGGPKGSYNEQFF. For the CDR3, the DNA is TGTGCCAGCAGTGGGGGCCCTAAGGGGAGTTACAATGAGCAGTTCTTC.